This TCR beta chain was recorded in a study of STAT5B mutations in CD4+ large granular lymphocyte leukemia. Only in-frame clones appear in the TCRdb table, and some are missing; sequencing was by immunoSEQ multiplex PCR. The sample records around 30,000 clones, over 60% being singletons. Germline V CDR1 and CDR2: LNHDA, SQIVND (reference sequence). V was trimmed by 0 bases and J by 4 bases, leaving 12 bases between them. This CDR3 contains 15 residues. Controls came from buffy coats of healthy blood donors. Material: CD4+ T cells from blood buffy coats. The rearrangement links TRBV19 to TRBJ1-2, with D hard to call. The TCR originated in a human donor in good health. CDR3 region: CASSIDSRTFYGYTF. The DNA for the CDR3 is TGTGCCAGTAGTATAGATTCAAGGACTTTCTATGGCTACACCTTC.